The 30 T cell receptor beta chains below were found in one sample sequenced in a study of cytomegalovirus exposure and HLA in healthy donors. Primers: 60 Vbeta forward and 13 Jbeta reverse. Clones were sequenced by immunoSEQ multiplex PCR, and TCRdb holds only the in-frame ones, with some missing. The table includes approximately 160,000 clones, approximately 80% detected once. Sequencing used PBMCs. Receptor source: a woman between 18 and 29 years old in good health and CMV-seronegative.

The chain links TRBV7-3 to TRBJ2-3, with no clear D. Germline CDR1 SGHTA, CDR2 FQGTGA. V gave up 2 bases and J gave up 1 base, with 4 bases separating them. The CDR3 runs to 13 residues. Here the CDR3 reads CASSLQGTDTQYF. CDR3 nucleotide sequence: TGTGCCAGCAGCTTACAGGGCACAGATACGCAGTATTTT.

This clone was counted between two and nine times. The rearrangement links TRBV28 to TRBJ1-5; D gene ambiguous. Germline V lookup: CDR1 MDHEN, CDR2 SYDVKM. The V end lost 6 bases, the J end lost 2 bases, and 11 bases lay between the germline ends. The CDR3 runs to 14 residues. CDR3 coding DNA: TGTGCCAGCAGACTGCCCGGGGGCAATCAGCCCCAGCATTTT. Encoded protein: CASRLPGGNQPQHF.

The chain couples TRBV7-9 to TRBJ2-5; D is unclear. V dropped 6 bases and J dropped 4 bases, with 9 bases sitting between them. CDR1 is SEHNR and CDR2 is FQNEAQ in the germline V gene (reference sequence). There are 12 residues in the CDR3. In nucleotides, the CDR3 is TGTGCCAGCAGTCTGTCCGGAGAGACCCAGTACTTC. Protein sequence: CASSLSGETQYF. The whole variable domain, filled in from reference TRBV7-9 and TRBJ2-5, reads DTGVSQNPRHKITKRGQNVTFRCDPISEHNRLYWYRQTLGQGPEFLTYFQNEAQLEKSRLLSDRFSAERPKGSFSTLEIQRTEQGDSAMYLCASSLSGETQYFGPGTRLLVL.

The chain couples TRBV28 to TRBJ2-7, with TRBD1 identical over 10 bases. CDR3 length: 18 amino acids. The trim removed 6 bases at V and 5 bases at J, leaving 19 bases unmatched. Germline assignment: CDR1 MDHEN and CDR2 SYDVKM. CDR3 sequence: CASRPGRQVGTGAHEQYF. The CDR3 DNA is TGTGCCAGCAGACCGGGCCGTCAGGTTGGGACAGGGGCCCACGAGCAGTACTTC.

V and J are TRBV19 and TRBJ2-1; TRBD2 is a possible D gene (6 bases). Germline V gene data show CDR1 as LNHDA and CDR2 as SQIVND (reference sequence). This CDR3 comprises 17 residues. Deletions cut 3 bases from V and 0 bases from J, with 15 bases between. The chain's CDR3 is CASSISLAGSSYNEQFF. CDR3 DNA: TGTGCCAGTAGTATCTCCTTGGCGGGGAGCTCCTACAATGAGCAGTTCTTC.

V and J are TRBV28 and TRBJ2-7, with D maybe TRBD1 (6 bases). The CDR3 runs to 16 residues. The V end lost 4 bases, the J end lost 4 bases, and 20 bases lay between the germline ends. The germline CDR1 and CDR2 sequences are MDHEN and SYDVKM. Here the CDR3 DNA reads TGTGCCAGCAGTTCAATCGGACAGAGTGTGGAGTACGAGCAGTACTTC. As protein: CASSSIGQSVEYEQYF.

The rearrangement links TRBV6-5 to TRBJ1-6, with a weak D call TRBD1 (5 bases). The V and J ends lost 6 bases and 6 bases respectively, with 15 bases between them. CDR1 MNHEY and CDR2 SVGAGI come from the germline V gene. The CDR3 covers 15 residues. The CDR3 DNA reads TGTGCCAGCAGCCGAACAGGATCTCGTAATTCACCCCTCCACTTT. Protein: CASSRTGSRNSPLHF.

The genes are TRBV6-5 and TRBJ1-3; 10 nucleotides line up with TRBD1. CDR1 and CDR2 (germline): MNHEY, SVGAGI. CDR3 length: 16 amino acids. Germline trimming cut 4 bases from V and 2 bases from J; bases unmatched to any gene: 5. The CDR3 nucleotides are TGTGCCAGCAGTTCCGGGACAGGGGCTCCTGGAAACACCATATATTTT. This sequence encodes CASSSGTGAPGNTIYF.

V gene TRBV5-1 combines with J gene TRBJ2-5; 8 nucleotides agree with TRBD1. Per the germline V gene, CDR1 is SGHRS and CDR2 is YFSETQ. This CDR3 is 14 amino acids long. V shed 4 bases, J shed 3 bases, and the junction held 5 bases outside the gene matches. The CDR3 nucleotides read TGCGCCAGCAGCAACATGGACAGGGAAGAGACCCAGTACTTC. This encodes CASSNMDREETQYF.

V usage is TRBV4-3 and J usage is TRBJ1-1; the D is unclear. The V end was cut by 1 base, the J end by 4 bases, with 13 bases between. Germline values: CDR1 LGHNA, CDR2 YSLEER. This CDR3 has 15 amino acids. The CDR3 is CASSQVVWESTEAFF. In nucleotides, the CDR3 is TGCGCCAGCAGCCAAGTGGTCTGGGAGAGCACTGAAGCTTTCTTT.

The chain carries TRBV5-6 and TRBJ2-5; TRBD2 agrees at 8 bases. The last part of the DNA fits TRBJ2-7 better; the J call may be wrong. From germline, CDR1 is SGHDT and CDR2 YYEEEE. This CDR3 has 15 amino acids. The CDR3 reads CASSPGGRASYEQYF. CDR3 DNA: TGTGCCAGCAGTCCGGGGGGGAGGGCCTCCTACGAGCAGTACTTC.

The V and J genes are TRBV5-1 and TRBJ1-6, with a possible D match to TRBD1 (5 bases). The CDR3 is 15 amino acids. CDR1 is SGHRS, CDR2 YFSETQ, per germline. V was cut by 0 bases and J by 10 bases, with 14 bases left in between. The CDR3: CASSLEVQGISPLHF. The CDR3 bases are TGCGCCAGCAGCTTGGAGGTCCAGGGCATCTCACCCCTCCACTTT. Full variable domain (remainder filled in from reference TRBV5-1 and TRBJ1-6): KAGVTQTPRYLIKTRGQQVTLSCSPISGHRSVSWYQQTPGQGLQFLFEYFSETQRNKGNFPGRFSGRQFSNSRSEMNVSTLELGDSALYLCASSLEVQGISPLHFGNGTRLTVT.

This chain links TRBV4-2 with TRBJ2-7; 7 nucleotides align to TRBD1. V dropped 4 bases and J dropped 3; count of bases not matched to a gene: 12. The length of the CDR3 is 16 residues. Germline values: CDR1 LGHNA, CDR2 YNFKEQ. Written as DNA, the CDR3 is TGTGCCAGCAGCCCGTATACCCAAGACAGGGACTACGAGCAGTACTTC. Translation: CASSPYTQDRDYEQYF.

V and J are TRBV27 and TRBJ2-4, with D possibly TRBD2 on 5 matching bases. Germline loops: CDR1 MNHEY, CDR2 SMNVEV (reference sequence). The CDR3 spans 12 residues. The ends were cut back, 8 bases at V and 7 bases at J, with 12 bases in the middle. CDR3 sequence reads: CASGERLNIQYF. In nucleotides, the CDR3 is TGTGCCAGCGGAGAGCGGTTGAACATTCAGTACTTC.

In its sample, this clone was seen once. The rearrangement joins TRBV7-9 to TRBJ2-5, with 11 bases that match TRBD2. The J call is in doubt because the DNA end fits TRBJ2-7 better. The CDR3 contains 15 residues. The germline CDR1 and CDR2 sequences are SEHNR and FQNEAQ (reference sequence). The CDR3 coding sequence is TGTGCCAGCAGCACCGGGACTAGCGGCACCTACGAGCAGTACTTC. Protein product: CASSTGTSGTYEQYF.

The chain combines TRBV6-1 with TRBJ2-7, with TRBD2 matching 7 bases. V trimming: 4 bases; J trimming: 4 bases; junction bases outside the gene matches: 4. CDR1 is MNHNS, CDR2 SASEGT, per germline. This CDR3 region has 13 residues. Written as DNA, the CDR3 is TGTGCCAGCAGTGGCTTCGGGGGGTACGAGCAGTACTTC. Translating gives CASSGFGGYEQYF.

This rearrangement joins TRBV6-1 to TRBJ2-7, with 8 bases identical to TRBD2. The germline CDR1 and CDR2 sequences are MNHNS and SASEGT. The CDR3 is 15 amino acids. V dropped 6 bases and J dropped 3; count of bases not matched to a gene: 10. CDR3: CASSLTVGTSYEQYF. CDR3 coding DNA: TGTGCCAGCAGCCTGACGGTCGGGACTAGCTACGAGCAGTACTTC.

The chain has TRBV6-5 and TRBJ2-1; D may be TRBD1 (5 bases). Germline CDR1 reads MNHEY; CDR2 reads SVGAGI. This CDR3 has 14 amino acids. The ends were cut back, 2 bases at V and 7 bases at J, with 12 bases in the middle. Written as DNA, the CDR3 is TGTGCCAGCAGTTACGGGGCTGCGGTGAATGAGCAGTTCTTC. Protein: CASSYGAAVNEQFF.

This chain joins TRBV6-5 and TRBJ2-3; D may be TRBD1 (6 bases). CDR3 length equals 13 residues. Trimming removed 7 bases at V and 0 bases at J, with 8 bases between. Germline CDR1 is MNHEY and CDR2 is SVGAGI. Here the CDR3 DNA reads TGTGCCAGCAACGACAGGAGCACAGATACGCAGTATTTT. This encodes CASNDRSTDTQYF.

V usage is TRBV30 and J usage is TRBJ2-5; 8 bases are shared with TRBD1. The J call is uncertain, as TRBJ2-7 better fits the DNA end. Germline CDR1 GTSNPN, CDR2 SVGIG (reference sequence). The CDR3 consists of 13 residues. The CDR3 is CAWGTGLTYEQYF. The CDR3 DNA reads TGTGCCTGGGGGACAGGCCTGACCTACGAGCAGTACTTC.

The chain combines TRBV30 with TRBJ1-2; tentative D call: TRBD1 (5 bases). This CDR3 has 11 residues. The germline CDR1 and CDR2 sequences are GTSNPN and SVGIG (reference sequence). V lost 5 bases and J 7 bases, leaving 11 bases between the germline ends. The CDR3 DNA sequence: TGTGCCTGGGCAACGGGGGGTGGCTACACCTTC. Amino acid sequence: CAWATGGGYTF. Based on the CDR3 plus reference TRBV30 and TRBJ1-2, the full variable domain is SQTIHQWPATLVQPVGSPLSLECTVEGTSNPNLYWYRQAAGRGLQLLFYSVGIGQISSEVPQNLSASRPQDRQFILSSKKLLLSDSGFYLCAWATGGGYTFGSGTRLTVV.

The rearrangement uses TRBV5-6 and TRBJ2-3; perhaps TRBD2 as D (6 bases). This CDR3 region has 14 residues. The germline V gene encodes CDR1 SGHDT and CDR2 YYEEEE. Trimming removed 3 bases at V and 4 bases at J, with 12 bases between. The CDR3 loop reads CASSSTASADTQYF. The CDR3 DNA sequence: TGTGCCAGCAGCTCGACAGCTAGCGCAGATACGCAGTATTTT.

This clone was recorded once. V usage is TRBV6-1 and J usage is TRBJ1-1; 10 bases line up with TRBD1. CDR1 and CDR2 from the germline V gene are MNHNS and SASEGT. The CDR3 is made up of 17 amino acids. The ends lost 4 bases at V and 6 bases at J; junction bases unmatched: 14. The CDR3 DNA follows: TGTGCCAGCAGTGGACCGGGACAGGGGAGTTTATCCGCTGAAGCTTTCTTT. It is translated as CASSGPGQGSLSAEAFF.

CDR3 amino acids: CASSRESGAYNEQFF. DNA for the CDR3: TGCGCCAGCAGCCGGGAGAGCGGAGCCTACAATGAGCAGTTCTTC. This sequence joins TRBV4-1 and TRBJ2-1; D is possibly TRBD2 (5 bases). Between the trimmed V and J ends, which lost 4 bases and 2 bases, there was a span of 12 bases. Germline lookup yields CDR1 MGHRA and CDR2 YSYEKL. CDR3 length: 15 amino acids.

This chain uses TRBV5-1 with TRBJ2-7; TRBD2 matches at 10 bases. Looked up from germline, CDR1 is SGHRS and CDR2 is YFSETQ. The CDR3 has 15 residues. With 0 bases clipped from V and 6 bases from J, the junction kept 6 bases outside the gene matches. Written as DNA, the CDR3 is TGCGCCAGCAGCTTGGAGGCTAGCGGGAGCGGCGAGCAGTACTTC. This gives the protein CASSLEASGSGEQYF. The complete variable domain, with remaining parts taken from reference TRBV5-1 and TRBJ2-7, reads KAGVTQTPRYLIKTRGQQVTLSCSPISGHRSVSWYQQTPGQGLQFLFEYFSETQRNKGNFPGRFSGRQFSNSRSEMNVSTLELGDSALYLCASSLEASGSGEQYFGPGTRLTVT.

As DNA, the CDR3 is TGTGCCAGCAGCTCTATACTAGCGGGAGTTCCAGATACGCAGTATTTT. Its protein product is CASSSILAGVPDTQYF. The chain employs TRBV5-4 and TRBJ2-3; TRBD2 aligns across 11 bases. The ends lost 3 bases at V and 4 bases at J; junction bases unmatched: 7. The CDR3 totals 16 residues. The germline gives CDR1 SGHNT, CDR2 YYREEE (reference sequence).

The chain couples TRBV7-9 to TRBJ1-5; D not resolved. V lost 3 bases, J lost 3 bases, and 9 bases lay in between. Looked up from germline, CDR1 is SEHNR and CDR2 is FQNEAQ (reference sequence). The CDR3 covers 14 residues. The CDR3 bases are TGTGCCAGCAGCTTTGGTACATACAATCAGCCCCAGCATTTT. Protein sequence: CASSFGTYNQPQHF.

This chain uses TRBV6-5 with TRBJ1-1, with 8 bases fitting TRBD1. Germline V gives CDR1 MNHEY, CDR2 SVGAGI. J was trimmed by 6 bases and V by 2 bases; bases with no gene match: 8. The CDR3 totals 15 residues. CDR3 coding DNA: TGTGCCAGCAGTTACCGCCGGACAGGGTATTCTGAAGCTTTCTTT. It specifies CASSYRRTGYSEAFF.

The chain recombines TRBV25-1 with TRBJ2-5, with 7 bases that match TRBD1. After removal of 3 bases from V and 4 bases from J, the junction contained 8 bases not matched to a gene. The CDR3 loop spans 15 amino acids. Per germline, CDR1 MGHDK and CDR2 SYGVNS. CDR3 amino acids: CASSDPGQVGETQYF. The CDR3 DNA reads as TGTGCCAGCAGTGACCCCGGACAGGTCGGAGAGACCCAGTACTTC.

This clone was observed once. The rearrangement uses TRBV19 and TRBJ2-5; tentative D call: TRBD1 (6 bases). CDR3 size: 14 residues. Germline V lookup: CDR1 LNHDA, CDR2 SQIVND (reference sequence). Trimming removed 5 bases at V and 5 bases at J, with 15 bases between. CDR3 DNA: TGTGCCAGTAGTCCGACCAGGGGTGGCGAGACCCAGTACTTC. Encoded protein: CASSPTRGGETQYF.